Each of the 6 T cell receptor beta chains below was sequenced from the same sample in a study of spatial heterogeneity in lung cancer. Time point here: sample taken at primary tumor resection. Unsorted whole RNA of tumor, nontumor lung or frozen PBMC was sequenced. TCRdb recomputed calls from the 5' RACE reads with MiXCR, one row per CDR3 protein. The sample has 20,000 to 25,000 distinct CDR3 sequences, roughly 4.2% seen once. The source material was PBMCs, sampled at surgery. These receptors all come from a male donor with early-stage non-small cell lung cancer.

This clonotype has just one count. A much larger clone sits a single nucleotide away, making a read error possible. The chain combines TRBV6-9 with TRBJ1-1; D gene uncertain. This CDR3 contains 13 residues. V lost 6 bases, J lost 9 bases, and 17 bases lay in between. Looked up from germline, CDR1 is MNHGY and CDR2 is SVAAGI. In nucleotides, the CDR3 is TGTGCCAGCAGAGATTCGAAGGAGACTAAAGCTTTCTTT. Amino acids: CASRDSKETKAFF.

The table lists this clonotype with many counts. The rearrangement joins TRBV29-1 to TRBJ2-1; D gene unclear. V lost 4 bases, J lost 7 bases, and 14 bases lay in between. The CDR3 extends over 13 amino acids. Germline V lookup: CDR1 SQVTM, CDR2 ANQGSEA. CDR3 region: CSVVGQVGNEQFF. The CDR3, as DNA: TGCAGCGTTGTAGGGCAGGTCGGGAATGAGCAGTTCTTC.

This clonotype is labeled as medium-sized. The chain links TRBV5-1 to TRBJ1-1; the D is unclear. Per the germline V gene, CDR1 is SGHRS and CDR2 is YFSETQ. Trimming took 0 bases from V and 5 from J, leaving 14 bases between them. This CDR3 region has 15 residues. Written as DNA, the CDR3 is TGCGCCAGCAGCTTGGCTTACGGATCGGGGACTGAAGCTTTCTTT. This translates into CASSLAYGSGTEAFF.

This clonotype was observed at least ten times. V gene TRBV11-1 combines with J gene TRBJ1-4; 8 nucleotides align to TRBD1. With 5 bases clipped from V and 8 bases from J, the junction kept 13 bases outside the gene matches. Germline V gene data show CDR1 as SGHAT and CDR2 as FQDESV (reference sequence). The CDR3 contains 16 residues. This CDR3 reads CASSNSYRQGREKLFF. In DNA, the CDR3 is TGTGCCAGCAGCAACTCCTATAGACAGGGGCGAGAAAAACTGTTTTTT.

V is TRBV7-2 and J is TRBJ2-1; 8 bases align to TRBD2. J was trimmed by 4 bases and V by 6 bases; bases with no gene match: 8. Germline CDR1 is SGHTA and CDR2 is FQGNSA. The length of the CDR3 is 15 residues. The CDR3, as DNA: TGTGCCAGCAGTCCCGGGAGGGCAGGATACAATGAGCAGTTCTTC. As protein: CASSPGRAGYNEQFF. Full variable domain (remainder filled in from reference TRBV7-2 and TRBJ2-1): GAGVSQSPSNKVTEKGKDVELRCDPISGHTALYWYRQSLGQGLEFLIYFQGNSAPDKSGLPSDRFSAERTGGSVSTLTIQRTQQEDSAVYLCASSPGRAGYNEQFFGPGTRLTVL.

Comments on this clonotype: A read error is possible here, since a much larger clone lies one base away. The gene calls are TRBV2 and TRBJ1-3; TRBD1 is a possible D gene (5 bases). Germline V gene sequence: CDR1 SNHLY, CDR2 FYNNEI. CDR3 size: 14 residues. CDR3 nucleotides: TGTGACACAAAACAGGAGCGAGACGGAAACACCATATATTTT. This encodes CDTKQERDGNTIYF.